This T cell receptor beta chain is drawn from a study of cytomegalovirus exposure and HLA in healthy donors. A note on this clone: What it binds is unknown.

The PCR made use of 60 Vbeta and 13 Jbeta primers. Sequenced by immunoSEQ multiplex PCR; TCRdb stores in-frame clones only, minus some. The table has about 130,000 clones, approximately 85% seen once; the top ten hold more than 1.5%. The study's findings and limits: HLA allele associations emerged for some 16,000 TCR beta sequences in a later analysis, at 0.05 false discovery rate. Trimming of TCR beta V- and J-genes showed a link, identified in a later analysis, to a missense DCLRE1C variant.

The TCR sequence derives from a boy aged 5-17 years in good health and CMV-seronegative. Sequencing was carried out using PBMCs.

As DNA, the CDR3 is TGTGCCAGCAGTGAATGGGCCAGGGGGCGGAGAGCTTTCTTT. It yields the protein CASSEWARGRRAFF. The chain combines TRBV25-1 with TRBJ1-1; 8 nucleotides match TRBD1. CDR3 size: 14 residues. CDR1 MGHDK and CDR2 SYGVNS come from the germline V gene. V lost 1 base and J lost 10; bases outside the gene matches: 8. Full variable domain (remainder filled in from reference TRBV25-1 and TRBJ1-1): EADIYQTPRYLVIGTGKKITLECSQTMGHDKMYWYQQDPGMELHLIHYSYGVNSTEKGDLSSESTVSRIRTEHFPLTLESARPSHTSQYLCASSEWARGRRAFFGQGTRLTVV.